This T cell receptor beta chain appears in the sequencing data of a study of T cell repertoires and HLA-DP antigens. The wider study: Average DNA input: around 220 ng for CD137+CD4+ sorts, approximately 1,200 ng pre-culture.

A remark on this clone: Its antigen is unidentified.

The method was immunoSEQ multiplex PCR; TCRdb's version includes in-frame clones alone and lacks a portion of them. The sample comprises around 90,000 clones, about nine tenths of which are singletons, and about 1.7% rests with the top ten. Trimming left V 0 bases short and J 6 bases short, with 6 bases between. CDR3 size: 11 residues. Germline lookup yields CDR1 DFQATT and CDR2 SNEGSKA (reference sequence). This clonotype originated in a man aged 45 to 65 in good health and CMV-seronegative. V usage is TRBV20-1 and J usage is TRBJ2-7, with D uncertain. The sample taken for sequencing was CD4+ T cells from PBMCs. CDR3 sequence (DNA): TGCAGTGCTAGAGATCCGCCCGAGCAGTACTTC. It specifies CSARDPPEQYF.